This is a list of T cell receptor beta chains from one sample in a study of CD8+ T cells in alopecia areata. The protocol was immunoSEQ multiplex PCR, while the TCRdb copy is restricted to in-frame clones and leaves out a portion. The table lists some 150,000 clones, 80% to 90% of them singletons, with 25% in the top ten. Sequences were derived from CD8+ T cells sorted from blood, sampled at week 4, from a patient treated with tofacitinib. These TCRs come from a human donor with alopecia areata. The CDR3 runs from the conserved cysteine through the conserved F or W. The D gene is left open where the match is weak. Size values are once, few and many counts, or a class for expanded clones, and some rows have none.

CASSELVRDFPLHF | TGCGCCAGCAGTGAGTTAGTCAGGGACTTTCCCCTCCACTTT | TRBJ1-6 | TRBV10-2 | - | -
CATADANTGELFF | TGCGCCACTGCGGATGCGAACACCGGGGAGCTGTTTTTT | TRBJ2-2 | TRBV10-1 | - | -
CASSQDSSYISEQYF | TGCGCCAGCAGCCAAGATTCTAGTTATATCAGCGAGCAGTACTTC | TRBJ2-7 | TRBV4-1 | - | -
CASERPGTGTDTQYF | TGTGCCAGCGAGAGACCTGGGACGGGCACAGATACGCAGTATTTT | TRBJ2-3 | TRBV5-8 | - | -
CASRPSGGLQETQYF | TGCGCCAGCAGGCCTAGCGGGGGACTCCAAGAGACCCAGTACTTC | TRBJ2-5 | TRBV4-1 | TRBD2 | -
CASSSPLSGALEQYF | TGTGCCAGCAGCTCCCCTTTGTCGGGGGCCCTCGAGCAGTACTTC | TRBJ2-7 | TRBV7-9 | - | few
CASSSPNSYEQYF | TGTGCCAGCAGTTCCCCCAACTCCTACGAGCAGTACTTC | TRBJ2-7 | TRBV6-5 | - | -
CASSPSPRGTYYEQYF | TGTGCCAGCAGCCCATCGCCCCGGGGGACCTACTACGAGCAGTACTTC | TRBJ2-7 | TRBV7-9 | - | -
CASSGATNTGELFF | TGTGCCAGCAGCGGGGCAACGAACACCGGGGAGCTGTTTTTT | TRBJ2-2 | TRBV2 | - | -
CASSSTGTQYF | TGTGCCAGCAGTTCAACCGGGACACAGTATTTT | TRBJ2-3 | TRBV6-5 | - | -
CASKRGSTDTQYF | TGTGCCAGCAAGCGGGGGTCCACAGATACGCAGTATTTT | TRBJ2-3 | TRBV15 | TRBD2 | once
CASSVGPFSGANVLTF | TGTGCCAGCAGCGTCGGGCCCTTCTCTGGGGCCAACGTCCTGACTTTC | TRBJ2-6 | TRBV13 | - | -
CASSQVALTRGYNEQFF | TGCGCCAGCAGCCAAGTGGCCCTGACAAGGGGCTACAATGAGCAGTTCTTC | TRBJ2-1 | TRBV4-1 | - | -
CASSQGWADNEQFF | TGCGCCAGCAGCCAAGGATGGGCGGACAATGAGCAGTTCTTC | TRBJ2-1 | TRBV4-3 | - | -
CASSSRGGEYEQYF | TGCGCCAGCAGCTCCCGGGGAGGGGAATACGAGCAGTACTTC | TRBJ2-7 | TRBV4-1 | TRBD2 | -
CASSLPPWGQDLNTEAFF | TGTGCCAGCAGCTTACCTCCCTGGGGGCAGGACCTCAACACTGAAGCTTTCTTT | TRBJ1-1 | TRBV13 | - | -
CASSPGPMSYEQYF | TGTGCCAGCAGTCCGGGACCGATGTCCTACGAGCAGTACTTC | TRBJ2-7 | TRBV6-5 | - | -
CAWSSSGGPWTQYF | TGTGCCTGGAGTAGTTCGGGGGGGCCCTGGACCCAGTACTTC | TRBJ2-5 | TRBV30 | TRBD2 | -
CASSEGPGGETQYF | TGTGCCAGCAGTGAAGGCCCGGGGGGAGAGACCCAGTACTTC | TRBJ2-5 | TRBV2 | TRBD2 | -
CASRGRVAGANVLTF | TGTGCCAGCAGGGGCAGGGTGGCTGGGGCCAACGTCCTGACTTTC | TRBJ2-6 | TRBV25-1 | - | once
CASSPTGSGTGELFF | TGTGCCAGTAGCCCGACAGGGTCTGGGACCGGGGAGCTGTTTTTT | TRBJ2-2 | TRBV19 | TRBD1 | -
CASSLDRLQNTEAFF | TGCGCCAGCAGCTTGGATAGGCTCCAGAACACTGAAGCTTTCTTT | TRBJ1-1 | TRBV5-1 | - | -
CASSKAGDGNEKLFF | TGTGCCAGCAGCAAAGCTGGGGACGGAAATGAAAAACTGTTTTTT | TRBJ1-4 | TRBV21-1 | - | -
CASSQGGVEQFF | TGTGCCAGCAGCCAAGGGGGGGTGGAGCAGTTCTTC | TRBJ2-1 | TRBV4-2 | - | -
CASSQRGHSPFDGELFF | TGTGCCAGCAGCCAGAGGGGACACTCACCTTTTGACGGGGAGCTGTTTTTT | TRBJ2-2 | TRBV4-2 | - | -
CASSQAGGQETQYF | TGCGCCAGCAGCCAGGCGGGGGGCCAAGAGACCCAGTACTTC | TRBJ2-5 | TRBV4-1 | TRBD2 | -
CASSQDQSTDTQYF | TGCGCCAGCAGCCAAGATCAGAGCACAGATACGCAGTATTTT | TRBJ2-3 | TRBV4-1 | - | -
CASRVQETQYF | TGTGCCAGCAGGGTACAAGAGACCCAGTACTTC | TRBJ2-5 | TRBV11-2 | - | few
CASSPWPSYEQYF | TGTGCCAGCAGCCCTTGGCCATCCTACGAGCAGTACTTC | TRBJ2-7 | TRBV7-9 | - | -
CASSHMNEQFF | TGTGCCAGCAGCCATATGAATGAGCAGTTCTTC | TRBJ2-1 | TRBV4-2 | - | -
CASSASFNQPQHF | TGTGCCAGCAGTGCCAGTTTCAATCAGCCCCAGCATTTT | TRBJ1-5 | TRBV27 | - | -
CAISPPGLSSTDTQYF | TGTGCCATCAGTCCCCCGGGACTGTCTAGCACAGATACGCAGTATTTT | TRBJ2-3 | TRBV10-3 | - | -
CASSQEPNREGQIVNEQFF | TGCGCCAGCAGCCAAGAGCCAAATCGAGAGGGACAGATCGTTAATGAGCAGTTCTTC | TRBJ2-1 | TRBV4-3 | TRBD1 | -
CASSPTGLRSPLHF | TGTGCCAGCAGTCCGACAGGGTTGAGATCACCCCTCCACTTT | TRBJ1-6 | TRBV27 | TRBD1 | -
CASSEFRESSYEQYF | TGTGCCAGCAGTGAATTCCGGGAAAGCTCCTACGAGCAGTACTTC | TRBJ2-7 | TRBV25-1 | - | few